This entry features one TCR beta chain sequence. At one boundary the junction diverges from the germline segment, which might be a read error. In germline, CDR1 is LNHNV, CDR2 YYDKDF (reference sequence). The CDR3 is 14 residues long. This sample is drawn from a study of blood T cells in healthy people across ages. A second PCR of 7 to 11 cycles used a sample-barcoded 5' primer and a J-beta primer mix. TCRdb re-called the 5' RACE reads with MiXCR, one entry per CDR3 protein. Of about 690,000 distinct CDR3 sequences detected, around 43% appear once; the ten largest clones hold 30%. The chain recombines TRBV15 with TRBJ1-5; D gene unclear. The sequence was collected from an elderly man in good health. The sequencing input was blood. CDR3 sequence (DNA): TGTGCCACTAGCAGAGATCGAAGCAATCAGCCCCAGCATTTT. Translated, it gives CATSRDRSNQPQHF.